This TCR beta chain came from a study of CD8 T cells in Susac syndrome. The length of the CDR3 is 16 residues. Trimming pared 5 bases from V and 4 bases from J, leaving 17 bases between. The germline gives CDR1 LNHDA, CDR2 SQIVND (reference sequence). RNA, at roughly 0.45 to 1 ug, was reverse transcribed with random hexamers. MiXCR was run by TCRdb on the immunoSEQ multiplex PCR reads, yielding one entry per CDR3 protein. The sample carries approximately 100,000 distinct CDR3 sequences, approximately 94% recorded once. This clonotype originated in a human donor with Susac syndrome. The rearrangement joins TRBV19 to TRBJ2-2; D possibly uses TRBD1 or TRBD2 (5 bases each). Sequencing was done on a sample of CD8+ T cells from PBMCs. The CDR3 region is CASSFYTGTVTGELFF. In DNA form, the CDR3 reads TGTGCCAGTAGTTTCTACACCGGGACGGTCACCGGGGAGCTGTTTTTT.